Shown below are 18 T cell receptor beta chains from a single sample sequenced in a study of a mutant IDH1 vaccine in newly diagnosed glioma listed by TCRdb under 2021. The protocol used for the library was the immunoSEQ multiplex PCR assay. TCRdb took this table from immuneACCESS and kept in-frame rearrangements with V and J called. Such tables lack part of the clones; where checked against another copy, unresolved V genes explain under half of the gap, and the rest is unexplained. The sample records around 44,000 clones, 70% to 85% of which are singletons. Of the sample, around 6.7% falls within the top ten clones. These receptors' targets are unknown. In light of the paper, this sample's time point label describes: week 35, safety follow-up. Each vaccine dose was 300 ug of a 20-mer mutant IDH1 peptide in Montanide, given subcutaneously with topical imiquimod. The sequencing used PBMCs, collected from a glioma patient whose treatment included an IDH1 peptide vaccine. The receptors were gathered from a man aged 40-49 years with glioma.

V is TRBV6-1 and J is TRBJ1-5; D is unclear. Per the germline V gene, CDR1 is MNHNS and CDR2 is SASEGT. Trimming shortened V by 3 bases and J by 3 bases, and 12 bases separated the two germline ends. This CDR3 comprises 15 residues. CDR3 in amino acids: CASSDNPPINQPQHF. The CDR3 DNA sequence: TGTGCCAGCAGTGATAATCCGCCTATCAATCAGCCCCAGCATTTT.

The count of this clone is one. The V and J genes are TRBV6-1 and TRBJ2-7; TRBD1 matches 9 bases. V gave up 2 bases and J gave up 0 bases; unmatched junction bases: 2. The V gene's germline CDR1 is MNHNS and CDR2 SASEGT. The CDR3 extends over 15 amino acids. CDR3 loop: CASSEPGQGSYEQYF. Here the CDR3 DNA reads TGTGCCAGCAGTGAACCGGGACAGGGCTCCTACGAGCAGTACTTC.

This chain uses TRBV29-1 with TRBJ2-2; D remains ambiguous. Germline V gene sequence: CDR1 SQVTM, CDR2 ANQGSEA. V lost 2 bases, J lost 2 bases, and 15 bases lay in between. The CDR3 extends over 16 amino acids. CDR3 sequence (DNA): TGCAGCGTTGAATTTGGCCGATGCACAAACACCGGGGAGCTGTTTTTT. This gives the protein CSVEFGRCTNTGELFF.

The chain couples TRBV6-5 to TRBJ2-7; the D gene is possibly TRBD2 (7 bases). The CDR3 consists of 13 residues. The germline V and J ends were trimmed by 8 bases and 6 bases, with 17 bases remaining between them. Germline V CDR1 and CDR2: MNHEY, SVGAGI. This CDR3 reads CASGTGGPGEQYF. The CDR3 bases are TGTGCCAGCGGTACGGGGGGCCCCGGCGAGCAGTACTTC.

The chain uses TRBV10-3 and TRBJ1-3, with 9 bases lining up with TRBD1. The junction had 5 bases not matched to a gene; V was cut back by 6 bases and J by 2 bases. Germline V gene lookup returns CDR1 ENHRY and CDR2 SYGVKD. The CDR3 runs 15 residues. CDR3 amino acids: CAIRPQGAAGNTIYF. In nucleotides, the CDR3 is TGTGCCATCAGACCACAGGGGGCGGCTGGAAACACCATATATTTT.

The chain has TRBV5-1 and TRBJ1-1; possibly TRBD1 for D (6 bases). Trimming stripped 4 bases from V and 2 bases from J, with 15 bases between. This CDR3 spans 15 amino acids. Germline lookup yields CDR1 SGHRS and CDR2 YFSETQ. The CDR3 DNA follows: TGCGCCAGCAGCGAAGGACAGATGATAAACACTGAAGCTTTCTTT. Protein: CASSEGQMINTEAFF. Complete variable domain (other parts from reference TRBV5-1 and TRBJ1-1): KAGVTQTPRYLIKTRGQQVTLSCSPISGHRSVSWYQQTPGQGLQFLFEYFSETQRNKGNFPGRFSGRQFSNSRSEMNVSTLELGDSALYLCASSEGQMINTEAFFGQGTRLTVV.

The gene calls are TRBV28 and TRBJ2-2, with no clear D. The V gene's germline CDR1 is MDHEN and CDR2 SYDVKM. This CDR3 has 16 residues. Trimming shortened V by 1 base and J by 0 bases, and 9 bases separated the two germline ends. CDR3 DNA: TGTGCCAGCAGTTTATTGGGCGGATCGAACACCGGGGAGCTGTTTTTT. This translates into CASSLLGGSNTGELFF.

V is TRBV7-8 and J is TRBJ1-4; 7 bases align to TRBD1. The V and J ends lost 5 bases and 7 bases, in that order; junction bases with no gene match: 13. This CDR3 contains 16 residues. Looked up from germline, CDR1 is SGHVS and CDR2 is FQNEAQ. CDR3: CASSRGGNRGSEKLFF. CDR3 DNA: TGTGCCAGCAGCAGAGGCGGGAACAGGGGTAGTGAAAAACTGTTTTTT. Supplemented by reference TRBV7-8 and TRBJ1-4, the full variable domain reads GAGVSQSPRYKVAKRGQDVALRCDPISGHVSLFWYQQALGQGPEFLTYFQNEAQLDKSGLPSDRFFAERPEGSVSTLKIQRTQQEDSAVYLCASSRGGNRGSEKLFFGSGTQLSVL.

The chain links TRBV5-1 to TRBJ2-1; TRBD2 aligns across 13 bases. Germline V gene sequence: CDR1 SGHRS, CDR2 YFSETQ. V dropped 4 bases and J dropped 9; count of bases not matched to a gene: 7. The CDR3 covers 15 residues. CDR3 in amino acids: CASSLTSGGAIEQFF. Written as DNA, the CDR3 is TGCGCCAGCAGCCTAACTAGCGGGGGGGCAATTGAGCAGTTCTTC.

The chain is built from TRBV10-3 and TRBJ2-1; D is undetermined. The CDR3 is 15 amino acids. Trimming shortened V by 6 bases and J by 2 bases, and 14 bases separated the two germline ends. The germline gives CDR1 ENHRY, CDR2 SYGVKD. The CDR3 coding sequence is TGTGCCATCAGCCCTCGAGGCCACGCCTACAATGAGCAGTTCTTC. Translating gives CAISPRGHAYNEQFF.

V is TRBV15 and J is TRBJ2-5; 8 bases are shared with TRBD2. Germline V lookup: CDR1 LNHNV, CDR2 YYDKDF (reference sequence). The CDR3 is 15 residues long. J lost 3 bases, V lost 10 bases, and 13 bases had no gene match. The CDR3 sequence is CASNLGGTRKETQYF. As DNA, the CDR3 is TGTGCCAGTAACCTTGGCGGGACTAGGAAAGAGACCCAGTACTTC.

Written as DNA, the CDR3 is TGTGCCAGCAGCCCCACCCGGATCCAAGAGACCCAGTACTTC. It is translated as CASSPTRIQETQYF. This rearrangement joins TRBV9 to TRBJ2-5; D gene uncertain. The CDR3 consists of 14 residues. Germline loops: CDR1 SGDLS, CDR2 YYNGEE. V shed 4 bases and J shed 1 base, with 11 bases lying between them.

This clone was counted between two and nine times. This chain joins TRBV4-1 and TRBJ2-2; D may be TRBD1 (6 bases). V lost 3 bases and J 6 bases, leaving 14 bases between the germline ends. Germline V lookup: CDR1 MGHRA, CDR2 YSYEKL. The CDR3 has 15 residues. CDR3 DNA: TGCGCCAGCAGCCAGGTAACAGGGTTCCCCGGGGAGCTGTTTTTT. Its translation is CASSQVTGFPGELFF.

CDR3 sequence reads: CASSKTAGTASYEQYF. CDR3 coding DNA: TGTGCCAGCAGCAAGACGGCCGGGACAGCCAGCTACGAGCAGTACTTC. This chain uses TRBV7-9 with TRBJ2-7; 7 nucleotides align to TRBD1. The germline V gene has CDR1 SEHNR and CDR2 FQNEAQ (reference sequence). V dropped 5 bases and J dropped 3; count of bases not matched to a gene: 13. The CDR3 runs 16 residues.

V and J are TRBV4-2 and TRBJ2-2; TRBD1 or TRBD2 may be the D gene (6 bases each). Germline assignment: CDR1 LGHNA and CDR2 YNFKEQ. Trimming removed 4 bases from V and 6 bases from J, with 12 bases in between. The CDR3 length is 14 residues. CDR3 sequence (DNA): TGTGCCAGCAGCCGCTACAGGGAGGCCGGGGAGCTGTTTTTT. Amino acids: CASSRYREAGELFF.

This chain connects TRBV29-1 to TRBJ1-3; D remains unclear. This CDR3 is 14 amino acids long. V was shortened by 7 bases and J by 0 bases, with 13 bases between the two germline ends. Germline CDR1 and CDR2: SQVTM and ANQGSEA. Here the CDR3 DNA reads TGCAGCGCCTGGACGGCGAGCTCTGGAAACACCATATATTTT. Translation gives CSAWTASSGNTIYF.

V and J are TRBV19 and TRBJ1-1; weak D call: TRBD1 (6 bases). The germline CDR1 and CDR2 sequences are LNHDA and SQIVND (reference sequence). This CDR3 spans 13 amino acids. V was cut by 7 bases and J by 2 bases, with 11 bases left in between. The chain's CDR3 is CASKNRENTEAFF. The CDR3 coding sequence is TGTGCCAGTAAGAACAGGGAAAACACTGAAGCTTTCTTT.

This sequence joins TRBV6-6 and TRBJ1-1; a weak D match, TRBD1 (5 bases). This CDR3 region has 12 residues. Germline values: CDR1 MNHNY, CDR2 SVGAGI (reference sequence). The germline V and J ends were trimmed by 2 bases and 7 bases, with 8 bases remaining between them. CDR3 nucleotides: TGTGCCAGCAGTTACGGTACAGGTGAAGCTTTCTTT. Its protein product is CASSYGTGEAFF.